Below, 20 T cell receptor beta chains from the same sample are listed, as sequenced in a study of blood T cell repertoires in COVID-19. This table comes from immunoSEQ multiplex PCR, and its TCRdb copy is limited to in-frame clones, with some not included. The repertoire includes 130,000 to 150,000 clones, about 79% of them detected once, and 10% sits in the top ten. Sequenced material: peripheral blood. All receptors derive from a man aged 60 to 75 with active or convalescent COVID-19.

V is TRBV5-1 and J is TRBJ2-5; maybe TRBD2 (6 bases). Germline CDR1 and CDR2: SGHRS and YFSETQ. The CDR3 spans 14 residues. Trimming stripped 0 bases from V and 3 bases from J, with 9 bases between. Written as DNA, the CDR3 is TGCGCCAGCAGCTTGGGACGGGAGAAAGAGACCCAGTACTTC. Protein: CASSLGREKETQYF.

This sequence joins TRBV7-9 and TRBJ2-5; the D gene is possibly TRBD2 (5 bases). This CDR3 spans 16 amino acids. Germline V gene lookup returns CDR1 SEHNR and CDR2 FQNEAQ (reference sequence). V was pared by 2 bases and J by 5 bases, with 18 bases between. In nucleotides, the CDR3 is TGTGCCAGCAGCTTATCAGGCCTGAATCGGAGGGAGACCCAGTACTTC. It specifies CASSLSGLNRRETQYF.

The chain uses TRBV7-2 and TRBJ2-7; D remains ambiguous. Germline V gene lookup returns CDR1 SGHTA and CDR2 FQGNSA. V gave up 1 base and J gave up 2 bases, with 9 bases separating them. The CDR3 has 14 amino acids. The CDR3 sequence: CASSLGQPTYEQYF. Here the CDR3 DNA reads TGTGCCAGCAGCTTAGGTCAACCTACCTACGAGCAGTACTTC.

This rearrangement joins TRBV7-2 to TRBJ2-2, with TRBD2 matching 11 bases. The germline V gene has CDR1 SGHTA and CDR2 FQGNSA. The CDR3 has 16 amino acids. V dropped 5 bases and J dropped 4; count of bases not matched to a gene: 6. DNA for the CDR3: TGTGCCAGCAGCCCTTCGGGACTAGCGGTCACCGGGGAGCTGTTTTTT. It is translated as CASSPSGLAVTGELFF.

The rearrangement links TRBV19 to TRBJ1-5; TRBD1 matches at 9 bases. Trimming took 5 bases from V and 4 from J; bases not matched to a gene: 9. Germline lookup yields CDR1 LNHDA and CDR2 SQIVND (reference sequence). This CDR3 has 16 residues. The CDR3 spells CASSGKRTGANQPQHF. In DNA form, the CDR3 reads TGTGCCAGTAGTGGGAAACGGACAGGGGCGAATCAGCCCCAGCATTTT.

This chain links TRBV20-1 with TRBJ2-3, with TRBD2 matching over 8 bases. This CDR3 is 14 amino acids long. CDR1 and CDR2 from the germline V gene are DFQATT and SNEGSKA (reference sequence). J gave up 3 bases and V 5 bases, and 7 bases lay outside the gene matches. CDR3 sequence (DNA): TGCAGTGCTGGTGGGTCGGGGGGGACAGATACGCAGTATTTT. Protein: CSAGGSGGTDTQYF.

The rearrangement uses TRBV7-6 and TRBJ1-4, with a tentative D call TRBD1 (5 bases). The CDR3 has 17 residues. Germline CDR1 SGHVS, CDR2 FNYEAQ. Between the trimmed V and J ends, which lost 1 base and 4 bases, there was a span of 16 bases. Here the CDR3 reads CASSLEPPDRFNEKLFF. The CDR3 DNA reads as TGTGCCAGCAGCTTAGAGCCCCCCGACAGATTTAATGAAAAACTGTTTTTT. Full variable domain (remainder filled in from reference TRBV7-6 and TRBJ1-4): GAGVSQSPRYKVTKRGQDVALRCDPISGHVSLYWYRQALGQGPEFLTYFNYEAQQDKSGLPNDRFSAERPEGSISTLTIQRTEQRDSAMYRCASSLEPPDRFNEKLFFGSGTQLSVL.

There are a few counts of this clone. The V call is TRBV6-6, the J call TRBJ1-2; D is undetermined. The CDR3 contains 15 residues. V lost 6 bases and J 4 bases, leaving 18 bases between the germline ends. Germline V gene lookup returns CDR1 MNHNY and CDR2 SVGAGI (reference sequence). The CDR3 protein is CASRAREASLYGYTF. DNA of the CDR3: TGTGCCAGCAGAGCCAGAGAGGCCTCTCTCTATGGCTACACCTTC.

The chain links TRBV5-4 to TRBJ1-4, with D maybe TRBD1 (5 bases). This CDR3 has 16 amino acids. Trimming removed 0 bases from V and 5 bases from J, with 14 bases in between. CDR1 is SGHNT, CDR2 YYREEE, per germline (reference sequence). CDR3 amino acids: CASSLGGRTANEKLFF. CDR3 in DNA: TGTGCCAGCAGCTTGGGGGGGAGGACGGCAAATGAAAAACTGTTTTTT.

This chain joins TRBV30 and TRBJ2-1, with a weak D call TRBD2 (5 bases). The V end was cut by 0 bases, the J end by 1 base, with 10 bases between. Per germline, CDR1 GTSNPN and CDR2 SVGIG (reference sequence). The CDR3 length is 15 residues. In nucleotides, the CDR3 is TGTGCCTGGAGTGTCACGGGCGGGTCCTACAATGAGCAGTTCTTC. As protein: CAWSVTGGSYNEQFF.

This sequence joins TRBV28 and TRBJ1-2; a possible D gene is TRBD1 (6 bases). Trimming shortened V by 7 bases and J by 6 bases, and 24 bases separated the two germline ends. Germline V gene lookup returns CDR1 MDHEN and CDR2 SYDVKM. The CDR3 has 16 residues. The CDR3 sequence: CASKTQGGGTNDGYTF. Written as DNA, the CDR3 is TGTGCCAGCAAAACCCAAGGGGGGGGCACCAACGATGGCTACACCTTC.

This clone was found a few times. Written as DNA, the CDR3 is TGTGCCAGCAGCTTAACAGGGTTGAACACTGAAGCTTTCTTT. As protein: CASSLTGLNTEAFF. The chain links TRBV7-9 to TRBJ1-1; D is perhaps TRBD1 (6 bases). V lost 2 bases and J 0 bases, leaving 7 bases between the germline ends. This CDR3 region has 14 residues. Germline V gene sequence: CDR1 SEHNR, CDR2 FQNEAQ (reference sequence).

The chain has TRBV10-1 and TRBJ1-1; D is unclear. Per germline, CDR1 WNHNN and CDR2 SYGVQD (reference sequence). There are 13 residues in the CDR3. V was trimmed by 6 bases and J by 1 base, leaving 9 bases between them. In DNA, the CDR3 is TGCGCCAGCAGACAGAATTCGAACACTGAAGCTTTCTTT. Protein: CASRQNSNTEAFF.

The V call is TRBV6-2 or TRBV6-3, the J call TRBJ1-5, with D possibly matching TRBD1 (5 bases). CDR3 length equals 18 residues. Trimming took off 2 bases at V and 2 bases at J, with 19 bases between the two ends. Germline values: CDR1 MNHEY, CDR2 SVGEGT. In nucleotides, the CDR3 is TGTGCCAGCAGTTACCCCGAAAACAGGCCCCGAGGCAATCAGCCCCAGCATTTT. Translating gives CASSYPENRPRGNQPQHF.

CDR3 protein: CASSYLRQGVNYGYTF. CDR3 bases: TGTGCCAGCAGTTACTTACGACAGGGAGTTAACTATGGCTACACCTTC. The V and J genes are TRBV6-5 and TRBJ1-2; TRBD1 aligns across 7 bases. The V gene's germline CDR1 is MNHEY and CDR2 SVGAGI. This CDR3 is built from 16 residues. Germline trimming cut 1 base from V and 1 base from J; bases unmatched to any gene: 6.

The gene calls are TRBV6-5 and TRBJ2-1; 10 bases align to TRBD2. Germline CDR1 reads MNHEY; CDR2 reads SVGAGI. This CDR3 region has 14 residues. Trimming at V came to 6 bases and at J to 7 bases, leaving 6 bases not matched to a gene. The CDR3 region is CASRLGLAVNEQFF. In DNA, the CDR3 is TGTGCCAGCAGACTAGGACTAGCGGTGAATGAGCAGTTCTTC.

This chain connects TRBV11-2 to TRBJ2-7; TRBD2 aligns across 14 bases. With 5 bases clipped from V and 1 base from J, the junction kept 4 bases outside the gene matches. The CDR3 sequence is 16 residues long. Germline CDR1 SGHAT, CDR2 FQNNGV. This chain's CDR3 is CASSTTSGRASYEQYV. In nucleotides, the CDR3 is TGTGCCAGCAGCACGACTAGCGGGAGGGCATCCTACGAGCAGTACGTC.

The V call is TRBV7-6, the J call TRBJ1-1; 9 bases are a match to TRBD1. The CDR3 totals 17 residues. The ends lost 1 base at V and 4 bases at J; junction bases unmatched: 10. Germline CDR1 is SGHVS and CDR2 is FNYEAQ. CDR3 coding DNA: TGTGCCAGCAGCTTAGTCGGGGCGGGACAGGGCGTCACTGAAGCTTTCTTT. This encodes CASSLVGAGQGVTEAFF.

V and J are TRBV10-1 and TRBJ2-1; 8 nucleotides agree with TRBD2. This CDR3 is 15 amino acids long. The J segment lost 0 bases and the V segment lost 8 bases, leaving 6 bases of the junction unmatched. CDR1 is WNHNN, CDR2 SYGVQD, per germline (reference sequence). In DNA, the CDR3 is TGCGCCAGCGCCCCCGGGACTAGCTCCTACAATGAGCAGTTCTTC. Its protein is CASAPGTSSYNEQFF.

The table lists this clone with a count of one. The chain joins TRBV6-6 to TRBJ2-2, with 7 bases that match TRBD1. CDR1 MNHNY and CDR2 SVGAGI come from the germline V gene (reference sequence). The CDR3 totals 16 residues. V lost 0 bases, J lost 4 bases, and 5 bases stayed unmatched. This chain's CDR3 is CASSYSGGGRTGELFF. The CDR3 DNA reads TGTGCCAGCAGTTACTCAGGGGGCGGTCGCACCGGGGAGCTGTTTTTT.